A selection of T cell receptor beta chains follows, all from one sample in a study of cytomegalovirus exposure and HLA in healthy donors. The repertoire was sequenced with immunoSEQ multiplex PCR; TCRdb's copy has only in-frame clones and lacks some. This table has fewer than 85,000 clones, 94% appearing once. Sequencing input: PBMCs. The receptors were sampled from a woman aged 18 to 35 in good health and CMV-seronegative. The CDR3 runs from the conserved cysteine through the conserved F or W. A D gene is named only where the DNA matches it firmly. Some rows have no size entry. The others give once, few or many, or a class for an expanded clone.

>NA|NA|TRBJ2-1|TRBV28
TGTGCCAGCAGCCTTGCCTACACGGGATATCGCAATGAGCAGTTCTTC
CASSLAYTGYRNEQFF
>NA|once|TRBJ1-1|TRBV19
TGTGCCAGTAGTATTAACAACCAGGGTGGGACTGAAGCTTTCTTT
CASSINNQGGTEAFF
>TRBD2|NA|TRBJ2-1|TRBV9
TGTGCCAGCAGCACGAGCGCGGGGGTCTCCTACAATGAGCAGTTCTTC
CASSTSAGVSYNEQFF
>NA|NA|TRBJ1-2|TRBV18
TGTGCCAGCTCACCACCGGGGGCAGGGCCCTATGGCTACACCTTC
CASSPPGAGPYGYTF
>NA|NA|TRBJ2-6|TRBV2
TGTGCCACGGTGGGGGGACTCAACTCTGGGGCCAACGTCCTGACTTTC
CATVGGLNSGANVLTF
>TRBD1|NA|TRBJ1-2|TRBV10-3
TGTGCCATCAGTTTACAGGGGGCTGGCTATGGCTACACCTTC
CAISLQGAGYGYTF
>TRBD1|NA|TRBJ2-7|TRBV5-1
TGCGCCAGCAGCTTGGGCATGGGACAGGGTCTCTACGAGCAGTACTTC
CASSLGMGQGLYEQYF
>TRBD1|NA|TRBJ1-5|TRBV5-6
TGTGCCAGCAGCTCTCAGGGGGCGCCCAATTATTATAGCAATCAGCCCCAGCATTTT
CASSSQGAPNYYSNQPQHF
>TRBD1|NA|TRBJ1-2|TRBV5-4
TGTGCCAGCAGCTTGGCGGACAGGGTCAACTATGGCTACACCTTC
CASSLADRVNYGYTF
>TRBD1|NA|TRBJ1-6|TRBV2
TGTGCCAGCAGTCGACAGGGTCAAAATATTAATTCACCCCTCCACTTT
CASSRQGQNINSPLHF
>TRBD1|NA|TRBJ2-7|TRBV28
TGTGCCAGCAGTACCCCGGACAGGCCCTCCTACGAGCAGTACTTC
CASSTPDRPSYEQYF
>TRBD1|NA|TRBJ2-5|TRBV9
TGTGCCAGCAGCGCCCCAAGGGACAGGGGGCGGGAGACCCAGTACTTC
CASSAPRDRGRETQYF
>TRBD1|NA|TRBJ2-6|TRBV5-4
TGTGCCAGCAGCTCAGGGGGATCTGGGGCCAACGTCCTGACTTTC
CASSSGGSGANVLTF
>TRBD1|NA|TRBJ1-5|TRBV7-8
TGTGCCAGCAGCTCCCAGGGGGCTGATCAGCCCCAGCATTTT
CASSSQGADQPQHF
>TRBD2|NA|TRBJ2-3|TRBV4-2
TGTGCCAGCAGCCAAGATCGCGGGGGGGCAGATACGCAGTATTTT
CASSQDRGGADTQYF